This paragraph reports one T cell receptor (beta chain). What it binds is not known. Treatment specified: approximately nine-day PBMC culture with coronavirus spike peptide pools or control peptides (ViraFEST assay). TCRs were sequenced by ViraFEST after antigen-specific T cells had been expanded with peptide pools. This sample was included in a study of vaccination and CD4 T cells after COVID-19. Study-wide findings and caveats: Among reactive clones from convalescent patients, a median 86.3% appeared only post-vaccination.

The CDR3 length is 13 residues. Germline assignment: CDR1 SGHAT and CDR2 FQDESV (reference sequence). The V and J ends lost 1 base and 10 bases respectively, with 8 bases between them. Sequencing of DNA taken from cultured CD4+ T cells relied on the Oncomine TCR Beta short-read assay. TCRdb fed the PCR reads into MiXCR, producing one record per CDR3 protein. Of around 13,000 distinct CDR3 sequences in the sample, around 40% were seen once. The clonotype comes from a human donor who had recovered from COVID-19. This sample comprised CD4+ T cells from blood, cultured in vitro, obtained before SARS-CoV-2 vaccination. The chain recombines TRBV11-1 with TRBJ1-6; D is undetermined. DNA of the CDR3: TGTGCCAGCAGCTTAGTGAAAGCGTCACCCCTCCACTTT. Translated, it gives CASSLVKASPLHF. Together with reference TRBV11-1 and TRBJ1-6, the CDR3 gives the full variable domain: EAEVAQSPRYKITEKSQAVAFWCDPISGHATLYWYRQILGQGPELLVQFQDESVVDDSQLPKDRFSAERLKGVDSTLKIQPAELGDSAMYLCASSLVKASPLHFGNGTRLTVT.